This T cell receptor (beta chain) appears in the sequencing data of a study of T cell repertoires in cytomegalovirus infection. Whole-study results and caveats: Summed frequency of shared TCR beta families picked out CMV carriers who also had the relevant HLA.

In regard to this clonotype: The target antigen is unknown.

The CDR3 covers 16 residues. Germline V lookup: CDR1 SGHTA, CDR2 FQGNSA. The trim removed 6 bases at V and 3 bases at J, leaving 6 bases unmatched. MiXCR was run by TCRdb on the reads, yielding one entry per CDR3 protein. The table records around 500,000 distinct CDR3 sequences, 42% of them present only once. The sequence came from a human donor in good health (CMV status not recorded). Some clones in this sample may be carry-over from other donors' samples. The V and J genes are TRBV7-2 and TRBJ2-1, with TRBD2 matching 12 bases. Source: cultured PBMCs, taken from culture after CMV antigen stimulation. The CDR3 region is CASSRTSGTGYNEQFF. The CDR3 DNA reads as TGTGCCAGCAGTAGGACTAGCGGGACAGGCTACAATGAGCAGTTCTTC.